Detailed here is one T cell receptor (beta chain). Once RNA had been extracted, it was reverse transcribed into cDNA to act as the sequencing template. The repertoire was sequenced with immunoSEQ multiplex PCR; TCRdb's copy has only in-frame clones and lacks some. The sample consists of about 82,000 clones, about 53% of them appearing once. The data were obtained in a study of CD8+ T cells in alopecia areata. Germline assignment: CDR1 MNHEY and CDR2 SMNVEV (reference sequence). V lost 2 bases, J lost 2 bases, and 2 bases stayed unmatched. The CDR3 sequence is 15 residues long. Sequencing was performed on NKG2D-high CD8+ T cells sorted from blood. The receptor was derived from a human donor with alopecia areata. The chain couples TRBV27 to TRBJ2-2; 7 nucleotides line up with TRBD2. CDR3 coding DNA: TGTGCCAGCAGTTTAGGGACTACCAACACCGGGGAGCTGTTTTTT. It yields the protein CASSLGTTNTGELFF.